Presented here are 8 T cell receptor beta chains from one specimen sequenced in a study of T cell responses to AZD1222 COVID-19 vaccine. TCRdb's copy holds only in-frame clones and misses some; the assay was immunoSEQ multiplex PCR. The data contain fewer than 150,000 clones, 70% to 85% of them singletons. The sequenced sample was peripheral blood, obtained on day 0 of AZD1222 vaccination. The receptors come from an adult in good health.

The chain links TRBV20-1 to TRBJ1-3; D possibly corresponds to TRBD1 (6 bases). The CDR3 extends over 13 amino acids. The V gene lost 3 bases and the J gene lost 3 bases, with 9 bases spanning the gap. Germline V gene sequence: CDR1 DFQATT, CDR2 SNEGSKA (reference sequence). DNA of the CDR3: TGCAGTGCTAGTGGCAGGGGTGGAAACACCATATATTTT. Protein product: CSASGRGGNTIYF.

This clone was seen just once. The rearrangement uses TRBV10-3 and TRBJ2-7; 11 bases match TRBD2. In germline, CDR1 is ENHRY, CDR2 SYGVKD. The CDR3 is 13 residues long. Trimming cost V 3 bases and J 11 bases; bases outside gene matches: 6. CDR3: CAISDSSGRNKYF. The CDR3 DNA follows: TGTGCCATCAGTGACTCTAGCGGGAGGAATAAGTACTTC.

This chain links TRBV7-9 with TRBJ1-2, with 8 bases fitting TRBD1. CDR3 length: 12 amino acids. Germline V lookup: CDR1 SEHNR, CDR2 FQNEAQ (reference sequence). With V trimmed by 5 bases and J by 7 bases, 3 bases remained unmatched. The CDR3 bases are TGTGCCAGCAGCGGACAGGGTTTTGGCTACACCTTC. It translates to CASSGQGFGYTF.

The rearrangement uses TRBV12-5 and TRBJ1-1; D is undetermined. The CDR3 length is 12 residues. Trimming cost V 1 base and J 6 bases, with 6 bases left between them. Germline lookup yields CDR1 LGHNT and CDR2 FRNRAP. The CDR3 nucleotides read TGTGCTAGTGGTTTGGCCGACGCTGAAGCTTTCTTT. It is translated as CASGLADAEAFF.

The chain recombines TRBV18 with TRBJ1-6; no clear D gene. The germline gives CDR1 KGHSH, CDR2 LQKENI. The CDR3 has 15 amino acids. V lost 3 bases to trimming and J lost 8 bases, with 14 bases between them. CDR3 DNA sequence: TGTGCCAGCTCACCGGGCCGAGTGGGAGATTCACCCCTCCACTTT. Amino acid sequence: CASSPGRVGDSPLHF.

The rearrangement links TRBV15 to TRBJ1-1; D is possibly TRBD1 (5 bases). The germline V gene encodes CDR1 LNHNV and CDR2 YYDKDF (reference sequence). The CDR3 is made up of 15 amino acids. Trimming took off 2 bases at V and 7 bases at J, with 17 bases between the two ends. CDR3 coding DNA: TGTGCCACCAGCAGATCCCGCGGGACGGAGAGTGAAGCTTTCTTT. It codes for CATSRSRGTESEAFF.

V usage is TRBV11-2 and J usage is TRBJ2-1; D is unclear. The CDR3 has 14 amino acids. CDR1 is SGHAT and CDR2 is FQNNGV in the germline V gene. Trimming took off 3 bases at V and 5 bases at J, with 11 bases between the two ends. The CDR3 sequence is CASSFGIGHNEQFF. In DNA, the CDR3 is TGTGCCAGCAGCTTCGGAATCGGCCACAATGAGCAGTTCTTC.

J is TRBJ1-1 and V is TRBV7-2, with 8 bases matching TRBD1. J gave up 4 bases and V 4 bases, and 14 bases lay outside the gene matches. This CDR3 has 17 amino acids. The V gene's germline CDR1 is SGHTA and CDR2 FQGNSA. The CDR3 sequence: CASSSRTGRRIGTEAFF. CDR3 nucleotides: TGTGCCAGCAGCTCGCGGACAGGGAGGCGCATAGGCACTGAAGCTTTCTTT. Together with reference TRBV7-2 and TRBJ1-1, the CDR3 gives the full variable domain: GAGVSQSPSNKVTEKGKDVELRCDPISGHTALYWYRQSLGQGLEFLIYFQGNSAPDKSGLPSDRFSAERTGGSVSTLTIQRTQQEDSAVYLCASSSRTGRRIGTEAFFGQGTRLTVV.